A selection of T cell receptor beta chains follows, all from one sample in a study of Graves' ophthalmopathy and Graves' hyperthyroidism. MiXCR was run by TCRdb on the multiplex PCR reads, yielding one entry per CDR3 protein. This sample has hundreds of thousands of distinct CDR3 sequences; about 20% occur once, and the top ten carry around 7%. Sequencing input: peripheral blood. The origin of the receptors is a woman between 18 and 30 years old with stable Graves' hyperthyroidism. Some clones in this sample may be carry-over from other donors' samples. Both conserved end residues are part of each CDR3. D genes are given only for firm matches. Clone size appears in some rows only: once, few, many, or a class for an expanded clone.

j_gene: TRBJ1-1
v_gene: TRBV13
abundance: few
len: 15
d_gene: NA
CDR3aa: CASSLAGGGNTEAFF
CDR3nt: TGTGCCAGCAGCTTAGCTGGGGGGGGGAACACTGAAGCTTTCTTT

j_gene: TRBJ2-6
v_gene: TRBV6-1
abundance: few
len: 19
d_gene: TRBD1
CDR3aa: CASSESGGQGAPGANVLTF
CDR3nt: TGTGCCAGCAGTGAAAGCGGAGGGCAGGGGGCGCCCGGGGCCAACGTCCTGACTTTC

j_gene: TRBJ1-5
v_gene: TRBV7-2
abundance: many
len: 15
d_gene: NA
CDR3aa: CASSLSQASNQPQHF
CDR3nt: TGTGCCAGCAGCTTAAGTCAGGCGAGCAATCAGCCCCAGCATTTT

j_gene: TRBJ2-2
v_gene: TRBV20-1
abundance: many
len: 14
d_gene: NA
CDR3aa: CSARPWRNTGELFF
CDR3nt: TGCAGTGCAAGGCCATGGCGGAACACCGGGGAGCTGTTTTTT

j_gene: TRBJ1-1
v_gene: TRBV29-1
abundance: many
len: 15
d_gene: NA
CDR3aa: CSAQTHWGVNTEAFF
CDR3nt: TGCAGCGCCCAGACCCACTGGGGCGTGAACACTGAAGCTTTCTTT

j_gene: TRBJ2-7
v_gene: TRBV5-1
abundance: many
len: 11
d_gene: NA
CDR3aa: CASTGHYEQYF
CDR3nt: TGCGCCAGCACCGGCCACTACGAGCAGTACTTC

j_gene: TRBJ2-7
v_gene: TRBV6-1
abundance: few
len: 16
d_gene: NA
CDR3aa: CASSLPLALSSYEQYF
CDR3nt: TGTGCCAGCAGTCTCCCTTTGGCGTTGAGCTCCTACGAGCAGTACTTC

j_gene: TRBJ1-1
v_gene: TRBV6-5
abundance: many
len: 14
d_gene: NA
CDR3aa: CASSYSSVNTEAFF
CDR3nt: TGTGCCAGCAGTTACTCGTCTGTGAACACTGAAGCTTTCTTT

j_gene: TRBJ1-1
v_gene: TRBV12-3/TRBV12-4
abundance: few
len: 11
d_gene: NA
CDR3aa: CAAGGRGEAFF
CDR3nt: TGTGCCGCCGGGGGGAGAGGTGAAGCTTTCTTT

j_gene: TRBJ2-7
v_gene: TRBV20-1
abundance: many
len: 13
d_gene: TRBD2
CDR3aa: CSARGLDSYEQYF
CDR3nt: TGCAGTGCTAGGGGACTAGACTCCTACGAGCAGTACTTC

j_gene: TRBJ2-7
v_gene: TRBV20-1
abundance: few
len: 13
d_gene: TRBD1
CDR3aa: CSALQGGQYEQYF
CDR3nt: TGCAGTGCTTTACAGGGGGGCCAATACGAGCAGTACTTC

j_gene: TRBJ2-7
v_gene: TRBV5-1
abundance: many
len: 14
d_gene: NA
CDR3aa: CASSLGQGPYEQYF
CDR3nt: TGTGCCAGCAGCTTGGGTCAGGGACCCTACGAGCAGTACTTC

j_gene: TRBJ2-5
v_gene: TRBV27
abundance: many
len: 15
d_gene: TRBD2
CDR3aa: CASKPGLAISETQYF
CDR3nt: TGTGCCAGCAAACCCGGACTAGCTATCTCCGAGACCCAGTACTTC

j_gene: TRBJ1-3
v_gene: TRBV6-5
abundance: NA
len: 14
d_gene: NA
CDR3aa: CASSSSGTGNTIYF
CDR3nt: TGTGCCAGCAGTTCCTCGGGAACTGGAAACACCATATATTTT

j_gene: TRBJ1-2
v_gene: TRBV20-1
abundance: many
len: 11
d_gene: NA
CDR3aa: CSASSADGYTF
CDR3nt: TGCAGTGCTAGTTCCGCTGATGGCTACACCTTC

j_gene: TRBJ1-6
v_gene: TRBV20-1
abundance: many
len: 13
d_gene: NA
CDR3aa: CSAVGTSKAPLHF
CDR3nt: TGCAGTGCGGTCGGGACATCGAAGGCACCCCTCCACTTT

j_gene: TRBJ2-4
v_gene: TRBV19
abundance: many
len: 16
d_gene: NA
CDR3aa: CASSIARGVGKNIQYF
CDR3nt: TGTGCCAGTAGTATAGCCCGGGGAGTTGGCAAAAACATTCAGTACTTC

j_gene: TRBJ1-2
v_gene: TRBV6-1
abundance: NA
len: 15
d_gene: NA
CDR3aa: CASSDRRGAFYGYTF
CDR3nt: TGTGCCAGCAGTGACCGGCGCGGGGCTTTCTATGGCTACACCTTC

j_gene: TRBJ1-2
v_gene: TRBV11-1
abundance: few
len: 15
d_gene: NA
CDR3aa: CASSLETGISAGYTF
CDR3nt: TGTGCCAGCAGCTTAGAAACAGGGATCTCGGCTGGCTACACCTTC

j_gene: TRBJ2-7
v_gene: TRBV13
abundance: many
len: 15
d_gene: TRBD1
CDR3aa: CASSPSGQGTYEQYF
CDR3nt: TGTGCCAGCAGCCCATCGGGACAGGGAACCTACGAGCAGTACTTC

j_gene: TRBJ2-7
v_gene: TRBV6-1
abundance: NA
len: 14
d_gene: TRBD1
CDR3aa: CATRLDRGLFEQYF
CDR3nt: TGTGCCACTAGACTGGACAGGGGTTTATTCGAGCAGTACTTC

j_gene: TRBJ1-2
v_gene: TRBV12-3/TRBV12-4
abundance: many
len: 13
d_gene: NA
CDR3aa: CASSPIFNYGYTF
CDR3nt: TGTGCCAGCAGCCCGATTTTTAACTATGGCTACACCTTC

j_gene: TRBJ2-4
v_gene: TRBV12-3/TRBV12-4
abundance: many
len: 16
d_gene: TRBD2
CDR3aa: CASSFGVIAGRNIQYF
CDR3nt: TGTGCCAGCAGTTTCGGCGTCATAGCGGGGCGAAACATTCAGTACTTC

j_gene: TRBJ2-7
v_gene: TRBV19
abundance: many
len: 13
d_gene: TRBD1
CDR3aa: CASSDGQGNEQYF
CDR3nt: TGTGCCAGTAGTGACGGACAGGGGAACGAGCAGTACTTC

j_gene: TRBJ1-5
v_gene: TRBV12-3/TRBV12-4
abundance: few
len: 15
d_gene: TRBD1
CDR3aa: CASRATGVSNQPQHF
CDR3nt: TGTGCCAGCAGGGCGACAGGGGTTAGCAATCAGCCCCAGCATTTT

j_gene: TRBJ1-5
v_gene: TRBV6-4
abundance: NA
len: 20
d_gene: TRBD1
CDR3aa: CASRILRTGDDHDSNQPQHF
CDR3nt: TGTGCCAGCAGGATTTTGAGGACAGGTGACGATCACGATAGCAATCAGCCCCAGCATTTT

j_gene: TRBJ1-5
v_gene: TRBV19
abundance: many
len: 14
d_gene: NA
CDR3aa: CASSIGRGSQPQHF
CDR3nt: TGTGCCAGTAGTATCGGCAGGGGTAGCCAGCCCCAGCATTTT

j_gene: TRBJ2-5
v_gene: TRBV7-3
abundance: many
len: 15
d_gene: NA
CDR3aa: CASSLIGAEQETQYF
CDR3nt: TGTGCCAGCAGCTTAATTGGGGCAGAGCAAGAGACCCAGTACTTC

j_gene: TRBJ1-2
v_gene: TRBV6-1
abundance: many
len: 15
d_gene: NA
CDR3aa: CASSEKSGRADGYTF
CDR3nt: TGTGCCAGCAGTGAAAAGTCAGGCAGGGCTGACGGCTACACCTTC

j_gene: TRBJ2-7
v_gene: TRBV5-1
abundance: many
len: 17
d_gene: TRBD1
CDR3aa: CASIGTGPFREAYEQYF
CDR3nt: TGCGCCAGCATAGGGACAGGGCCCTTTAGGGAAGCCTACGAGCAGTACTTC

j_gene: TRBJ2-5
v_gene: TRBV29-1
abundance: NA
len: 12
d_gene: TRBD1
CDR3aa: CSVGEGGETQYF
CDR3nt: TGCAGCGTTGGGGAAGGGGGCGAGACCCAGTACTTC

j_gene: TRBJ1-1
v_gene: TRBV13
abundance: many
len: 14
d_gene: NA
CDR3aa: CASSLPAESVEAFF
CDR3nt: TGTGCCAGCAGCCTACCAGCCGAATCCGTTGAAGCTTTCTTT

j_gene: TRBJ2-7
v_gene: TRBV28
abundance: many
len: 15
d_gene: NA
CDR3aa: CASNRPGPFVYEQYF
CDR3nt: TGTGCCAGCAACCGGCCGGGTCCTTTCGTCTACGAGCAGTACTTC

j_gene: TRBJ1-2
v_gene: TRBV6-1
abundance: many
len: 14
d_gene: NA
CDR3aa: CASSEVSGVYGYTF
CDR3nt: TGTGCCAGCAGTGAAGTGTCAGGGGTCTATGGCTACACCTTC

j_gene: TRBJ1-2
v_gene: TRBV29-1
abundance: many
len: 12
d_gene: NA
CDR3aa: CSVIQETYGYTF
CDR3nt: TGCAGCGTCATACAGGAGACCTATGGCTACACCTTC